This T cell receptor beta chain originates from a study of identifying expanded T cells in peripheral blood. Germline V gene sequence: CDR1 SGHVS, CDR2 FQNEAQ. J lost 2 bases, V lost 7 bases, and 6 bases had no gene match. The CDR3 is 14 residues long. Sequencing was performed with immunoSEQ multiplex PCR; in TCRdb, only in-frame clones are kept and a portion is missing. There are approximately 110,000 clones in the sample; 75% to 90% occur only once, and 15% to 20% lies in the top ten. The source is a person aged 18 to 75 in good health. The J gene is TRBJ2-3, the V gene TRBV7-8; 7 nucleotides line up with TRBD1. Input material: blood. CDR3 protein: CASKAGTDTDTQYF. The CDR3 bases are TGTGCCAGCAAGGCCGGGACAGACACAGATACGCAGTATTTT.